This T cell receptor (beta chain) was observed in a study of regulatory T cells in long-lasting Graves disease. Time point reported: newly diagnosed GD, antithyroid drugs for less than 3 months. The TCR library used RNA extracted from PBMCs. This clonotype was detected once. TCR beta libraries were built with iRepertoire HTBI primers and Arm-PCR of CDR3 regions. TCRdb ran MiXCR on the multiplex PCR reads and lists one entry per CDR3 protein. The sample contains hundreds of thousands of distinct CDR3 sequences, over 15% of which appear only once. This CDR3 has 12 amino acids. V lost 1 base to trimming and J lost 6 bases, with 6 bases between them. Per the germline V gene, CDR1 is KGHSH and CDR2 is LQKENI. These data were also reused for a study on T cells in Graves' hyperthyroidism and ophthalmopathy.

This clonotype originated in a man aged 35 to 55 with Graves disease. V usage is TRBV18 and J usage is TRBJ1-1; D is unclear. The starting material was peripheral blood mononuclear cells (PBMCs), obtained at new diagnosis, from a patient treated with antithyroid drugs. CDR3 DNA: TGTGCCAGCTCACCACTGGGCCCTGAAGCTTTCTTT. Translation: CASSPLGPEAFF.